One and the same sample provided the 14 T cell receptor beta chains below, sequenced in a study of Ad26.COV2.S vaccination and SARS-CoV-2 variants. Sample treatment: around 19 received Ad26.COV2.S at low or high dose, single or two shots; 5 received placebo; per-sample allocation not given. Day 63 after the first injection of vaccine or placebo was the sampling time. Libraries were prepared by immunoSEQ multiplex PCR; TCRdb keeps only in-frame clonotypes and omits some of them. The sample carries about 440,000 clones, approximately 88% recorded once. The input for sequencing was peripheral blood, taken in a trial of Ad26.COV2.S vaccine versus placebo. These receptors all stem from a person aged 18-65 years who received the Ad26.COV2.S COVID-19 vaccine or a placebo.

The chain links TRBV7-3 to TRBJ2-3; D unclear. Germline V gene data show CDR1 as SGHTA and CDR2 as FQGTGA. With 4 bases removed from V and 6 bases from J, the gap between germline ends came to 14 bases. The CDR3 sequence is 14 residues long. CDR3 nucleotides: TGTGCCAGCAGCTACGGACCCGTGTTCGATACGCAGTATTTT. This encodes CASSYGPVFDTQYF.

The chain has TRBV24-1 and TRBJ1-2; 8 bases are shared with TRBD1. The germline V gene encodes CDR1 KGHDR and CDR2 SFDVKD. The CDR3 sequence is 12 residues long. The V and J ends lost 3 bases and 8 bases, in that order; junction bases with no gene match: 1. The CDR3 protein is CATSDGDRGYTF. In DNA, the CDR3 is TGTGCCACCAGTGATGGGGACAGGGGCTACACCTTC.

This clone has a handful of counts. The chain carries TRBV6-5 and TRBJ1-2, with a possible D match to TRBD1 (5 bases). The CDR3 is 12 residues long. Per germline, CDR1 MNHEY and CDR2 SVGAGI. Trimming removed 5 bases at V and 10 bases at J, with 14 bases between. The CDR3 DNA reads as TGTGCCAGCAGTAACCGGGACCTCGACTACACCTTC. Translated, it gives CASSNRDLDYTF.

The V call is TRBV30, the J call TRBJ1-1, with a weak D call TRBD1 (5 bases). V was clipped by 6 bases and J by 7 bases, with 18 bases between them. The CDR3 is 13 residues long. CDR1 GTSNPN and CDR2 SVGIG come from the germline V gene (reference sequence). The CDR3, as DNA: TGTGCCTGCGATTACCGGGACGGTAGTGAAGCTTTCTTT. This gives the protein CACDYRDGSEAFF.

The table lists this clone with a count of one. J is TRBJ1-1 and V is TRBV6-2 or TRBV6-3; tentatively, D is TRBD1 (5 bases). Germline CDR1 MNHEY, CDR2 SVGEGT. V lost 4 bases and J 1 base, leaving 16 bases between the germline ends. The CDR3 covers 16 residues. CDR3 DNA: TGTGCCAGCAGTTCCGCCTCGGGACTGGGGAACACTGAAGCTTTCTTT. Its protein product is CASSSASGLGNTEAFF.

The chain links TRBV5-6 to TRBJ2-2; possibly TRBD1 or TRBD2 for D (6 bases each). CDR1 and CDR2 (germline): SGHDT, YYEEEE. The V and J ends lost 5 bases and 5 bases respectively, with 13 bases between them. The CDR3 runs to 14 residues. The CDR3 DNA sequence: TGTGCCAGCAGTTACGTAGGGGGGACCGGGGAGCTGTTTTTT. It encodes CASSYVGGTGELFF.

The chain uses TRBV28 and TRBJ2-7; 7 nucleotides agree with TRBD1. This CDR3 comprises 14 residues. CDR1 is MDHEN, CDR2 SYDVKM, per germline. Trimming removed 10 bases from V and 0 bases from J; junction bases left unmatched: 9. The CDR3 is CATTGAPVSYEQYF. CDR3 bases: TGTGCCACCACAGGGGCCCCGGTCTCCTACGAGCAGTACTTC.

The chain recombines TRBV9 with TRBJ2-3; the match to TRBD2 covers 7 bases. After removal of 0 bases from V and 5 bases from J, the junction contained 9 bases not matched to a gene. Germline CDR1 SGDLS, CDR2 YYNGEE. This CDR3 has 16 residues. The CDR3 region has the DNA TGTGCCAGCAGCGTAGCTGGGCGGGAGCTGGGAGATACGCAGTATTTT. Encoded protein: CASSVAGRELGDTQYF. The full variable domain, with the rest looked up from reference TRBV9 and TRBJ2-3, is DSGVTQTPKHLITATGQRVTLRCSPRSGDLSVYWYQQSLDQGLQFLIQYYNGEERAKGNILERFSAQQFPDLHSELNLSSLELGDSALYFCASSVAGRELGDTQYFGPGTRLTVL.

The CDR3: CASSYGAGGSPLHF. DNA for the CDR3: TGTGCCAGCAGTTACGGGGCAGGGGGCTCACCCCTCCACTTT. The chain uses TRBV6-5 and TRBJ1-6, with 8 bases fitting TRBD1. Trimming at V came to 2 bases and at J to 10 bases, leaving 4 bases not matched to a gene. The germline V gene has CDR1 MNHEY and CDR2 SVGAGI. The CDR3 covers 14 residues.

The rearrangement uses TRBV15 and TRBJ1-2, with 8 bases fitting TRBD1. This CDR3 spans 14 amino acids. J lost 4 bases, V lost 5 bases, and 6 bases had no gene match. Germline V gene data show CDR1 as LNHNV and CDR2 as YYDKDF (reference sequence). This chain's CDR3 is CATSPDRGSYGYTF. Written as DNA, the CDR3 is TGTGCCACCAGCCCCGACAGGGGAAGCTATGGCTACACCTTC.

This clone was detected only once. The rearrangement joins TRBV5-1 to TRBJ1-5, with D uncertain. The length of the CDR3 is 15 residues. V was cut by 3 bases and J by 4 bases, with 14 bases left in between. In germline, CDR1 is SGHRS, CDR2 YFSETQ. The CDR3 reads CASSYGDTGNQPQHF. In DNA, the CDR3 is TGCGCCAGCAGCTATGGAGATACGGGGAATCAGCCCCAGCATTTT.

The chain has TRBV7-6 and TRBJ2-5; TRBD2 agrees at 10 bases. CDR1 SGHVS and CDR2 FNYEAQ come from the germline V gene. The CDR3 has 15 amino acids. The ends lost 4 bases at V and 0 bases at J; junction bases unmatched: 2. In nucleotides, the CDR3 is TGTGCCAGCAGCTCGACTAGCGGGTACCAAGAGACCCAGTACTTC. This sequence encodes CASSSTSGYQETQYF.

The rearrangement uses TRBV25-1 and TRBJ2-5, with 7 bases matching TRBD1. The junction had 3 bases not matched to a gene; V was cut back by 4 bases and J by 4 bases. The germline V gene has CDR1 MGHDK and CDR2 SYGVNS. CDR3 length: 13 amino acids. DNA for the CDR3: TGTGCCAGCAGTGGGACAGGTTTAGAGACCCAGTACTTC. It specifies CASSGTGLETQYF.

The chain couples TRBV30 to TRBJ1-3; D uncertain. Germline V gene data show CDR1 as GTSNPN and CDR2 as SVGIG (reference sequence). The CDR3 consists of 11 residues. V shed 4 bases and J shed 3 bases, with 4 bases lying between them. In DNA, the CDR3 is TGTGCCTGGAAGGGTGGAAACACCATATATTTT. Translation gives CAWKGGNTIYF.